This passage covers 12 T cell receptor beta chains from one sample sequenced in a study of T cells in Graves' hyperthyroidism and ophthalmopathy. Amplified TCR beta CDR3 regions came from RNA transcripts. A first-round RT-PCR of the TCR CDR3 used the HTBI primer set. MiXCR was run by TCRdb on the multiplex PCR reads, yielding one entry per CDR3 protein. The repertoire holds some 210,000 distinct CDR3 sequences, with about 15% as singletons. The sample comprised blood. The receptors come from a man aged 50-60 years with Graves' hyperthyroidism.

At least ten counts were recorded for this clonotype. This rearrangement joins TRBV2 to TRBJ1-5; tentative D call: TRBD1 (5 bases). CDR3 length equals 14 residues. V shed 3 bases and J shed 5 bases, with 11 bases lying between them. CDR1 is SNHLY, CDR2 FYNNEI, per germline. The CDR3 loop reads CASSERGPYQPQHF. CDR3 DNA: TGTGCCAGCAGTGAGAGGGGCCCTTATCAGCCCCAGCATTTT.

This clonotype was detected ten times or more. The chain uses TRBV28 and TRBJ2-3, with D possibly being TRBD2 (5 bases). Per germline, CDR1 MDHEN and CDR2 SYDVKM. With 7 bases removed from V and 4 bases from J, the gap between germline ends came to 18 bases. This CDR3 has 15 residues. The CDR3 DNA reads TGTGCCAGCACCGAAGGAGCGGACGCCCCAGATACGCAGTATTTT. This sequence encodes CASTEGADAPDTQYF.

V and J are TRBV12-3 or TRBV12-4 and TRBJ2-1; 7 nucleotides match TRBD2. V lost 3 bases and J lost 3; bases outside the gene matches: 5. This CDR3 has 15 residues. As DNA, the CDR3 is TGTGCCAGCAGTTTCGGGCTAGCGGTCTACAATGAGCAGTTCTTC. Protein: CASSFGLAVYNEQFF.

In its sample, this clonotype was seen many times. The CDR3 DNA reads TGCAGTGCTAGTGTGGGGACAGTTATTTACGAGCAGTACTTC. Translated: CSASVGTVIYEQYF. This chain connects TRBV20-1 to TRBJ2-7; TRBD1 matches at 7 bases. The CDR3 sequence is 14 residues long. Germline V gene sequence: CDR1 DFQATT, CDR2 SNEGSKA (reference sequence). V shed 3 bases and J 4 bases; nucleotides not matched to a gene: 9.

A few counts support this clonotype. The rearrangement uses TRBV7-2 and TRBJ2-2; D remains ambiguous. Trimming took 3 bases from V and 4 from J, leaving 6 bases between them. Germline lookup yields CDR1 SGHTA and CDR2 FQGNSA. This CDR3 region has 13 residues. CDR3 protein: CASSFSRTGELFF. The CDR3 DNA follows: TGTGCCAGCAGCTTTAGTCGCACCGGGGAGCTGTTTTTT.

This clonotype was detected ten times or more. The gene calls are TRBV28 and TRBJ2-5, with TRBD1 as a possible D gene (7 bases). CDR1 MDHEN and CDR2 SYDVKM come from the germline V gene. CDR3 length equals 13 residues. CDR3 coding DNA: TGTGCTACACGCGGGACAGCAAGAGTGACCCAGTACTTC. Translated: CATRGTARVTQYF.

A few counts support this clonotype. The chain recombines TRBV5-5 with TRBJ1-1; 10 nucleotides agree with TRBD1. Germline V gene sequence: CDR1 SGHKS, CDR2 YYEKEE (reference sequence). CDR3 size: 14 residues. Germline trimming cut 6 bases from V and 3 bases from J; bases unmatched to any gene: 5. CDR3 residues: CASKTGQGYTEAFF. The CDR3 region has the DNA TGTGCCAGCAAGACGGGACAGGGGTACACTGAAGCTTTCTTT.

There are many counts of this clonotype. V and J are TRBV11-2 and TRBJ2-5; D remains unclear. Trimming took off 3 bases at V and 2 bases at J, with 7 bases between the two ends. CDR3 length: 13 amino acids. Germline lookup yields CDR1 SGHAT and CDR2 FQNNGV. The CDR3 here is CASSFTHQETQYF. CDR3 nucleotides: TGTGCCAGCAGCTTTACGCATCAAGAGACCCAGTACTTC.

This clonotype was observed a few times. The V gene is TRBV6-1, the J gene TRBJ1-1, with D unresolved. Germline CDR1 MNHNS, CDR2 SASEGT. The CDR3 covers 14 residues. V lost 7 bases and J lost 1, with 13 bases in between. CDR3 sequence: CASNIDSSNTEAFF. CDR3 DNA: TGTGCCAGCAATATTGACTCCTCGAACACTGAAGCTTTCTTT.

This clonotype was observed many times. The chain links TRBV30 to TRBJ1-5, with D unresolved. From germline, CDR1 is GTSNPN and CDR2 SVGIG (reference sequence). V lost 5 bases, J lost 7 bases, and 12 bases lay in between. The CDR3 length is 12 residues. The CDR3 loop is CAWRVVGQPQHF. The CDR3 DNA reads as TGTGCCTGGCGGGTTGTCGGCCAGCCCCAGCATTTT.

In this sample, this clonotype turned up many times. This chain links TRBV28 with TRBJ2-3; TRBD2 aligns across 12 bases. This CDR3 is 16 amino acids long. The trim removed 4 bases at V and 6 bases at J, leaving 8 bases unmatched. Germline V gene data show CDR1 as MDHEN and CDR2 as SYDVKM. The CDR3 DNA sequence: TGTGCCAGCAGTTCCCCCGGACTAGCGGGAAGGGATACGCAGTATTTT. Residues: CASSSPGLAGRDTQYF.

This chain connects TRBV7-9 to TRBJ2-2, with TRBD2 as a possible D gene (6 bases). The V gene's germline CDR1 is SEHNR and CDR2 FQNEAQ (reference sequence). V shed 2 bases and J shed 3 bases, with 7 bases lying between them. This CDR3 is built from 14 residues. In nucleotides, the CDR3 is TGTGCCAGCAGCTTAACGGGGGACACCGGGGAGCTGTTTTTT. Translation gives CASSLTGDTGELFF.